These T cell receptor beta chains were read from a single sample in a study of T-cell memory formation after mild COVID-19. MiXCR, applied by TCRdb to the 5' RACE reads, yields one record per CDR3 protein. The table has 300,000 to 350,000 distinct CDR3 sequences, 13% to 15% seen once. The sequenced sample consisted of PBMCs or a T cell subset sorted from them (not recorded which). The origin of the receptors is a young man who had mild COVID-19 (a few samples of this study predate the infection). Cell type and time point are not known. CDR3s include the opening cysteine and the closing phenylalanine or tryptophan. A D gene is named only where the DNA matches it firmly. Rows may omit the clone size; those that give it use once, few, many or a size class.

j_call: TRBJ2-7; clone_size: many; v_call: TRBV5-1; d_call: TRBD1; cdr3_aa: CASSLGAGTGVSYEQYF; cdr3_nt: TGCGCCAGCAGCTTGGGCGCCGGGACAGGGGTCTCCTACGAGCAGTACTTC
j_call: TRBJ1-2; clone_size: -; v_call: TRBV29-1; d_call: -; cdr3_aa: CSVEDPWGGWNF; cdr3_nt: TGCAGCGTTGAAGATCCCTGGGGCGGGTGGAACTTC
j_call: TRBJ2-3; clone_size: few; v_call: TRBV4-2; d_call: -; cdr3_aa: CASSLGRGGDTQYF; cdr3_nt: TGTGCCAGCAGCCTGGGCCGAGGGGGAGATACGCAGTATTTT
j_call: TRBJ2-5; clone_size: many; v_call: TRBV4-2; d_call: TRBD2; cdr3_aa: CASSRTGTSAQETQYF; cdr3_nt: TGTGCCAGCAGCCGTACCGGGACTAGCGCCCAAGAGACCCAGTACTTC
j_call: TRBJ1-5; clone_size: few; v_call: TRBV7-2; d_call: -; cdr3_aa: CASSLEVEMRGQPQHF; cdr3_nt: TGTGCCAGCAGCTTAGAGGTCGAGATGAGGGGACAGCCCCAGCATTTT
j_call: TRBJ2-7; clone_size: few; v_call: TRBV5-1; d_call: -; cdr3_aa: CASSFRVVVTPYEQYF; cdr3_nt: TGCGCCAGCAGCTTCCGGGTCGTAGTGACCCCCTACGAGCAGTACTTC
j_call: TRBJ1-2; clone_size: few; v_call: TRBV6-5; d_call: -; cdr3_aa: CASSYSVWQGGGYTF; cdr3_nt: TGTGCCAGCAGTTACTCGGTGTGGCAGGGCGGAGGCTACACCTTC
j_call: TRBJ2-2; clone_size: -; v_call: TRBV6-5; d_call: TRBD1; cdr3_aa: CASSHPGQLNTGELFF; cdr3_nt: TGTGCCAGCAGCCACCCGGGACAGCTGAACACCGGGGAGCTGTTTTTT
j_call: TRBJ2-1; clone_size: -; v_call: TRBV29-1; d_call: -; cdr3_aa: CSVEVSLPGDEQFF; cdr3_nt: TGCAGCGTTGAAGTTAGCCTCCCCGGGGATGAGCAGTTCTTC
j_call: TRBJ2-3; clone_size: -; v_call: TRBV6-2/TRBV6-3; d_call: -; cdr3_aa: CASSYVRHLSFTDTQYF; cdr3_nt: TGTGCCAGCAGTTATGTAAGGCACCTCTCGTTCACAGATACGCAGTATTTT
j_call: TRBJ2-3; clone_size: -; v_call: TRBV5-1; d_call: TRBD2; cdr3_aa: CASSRGGGDTQYF; cdr3_nt: TGCGCCAGCAGCCGCGGGGGGGGAGATACGCAGTATTTT
j_call: TRBJ1-4; clone_size: -; v_call: TRBV9; d_call: TRBD1; cdr3_aa: CASSERDRGMNEKLFF; cdr3_nt: TGTGCCAGCAGCGAGCGGGACAGGGGGATGAATGAAAAACTGTTTTTT
j_call: TRBJ2-1; clone_size: few; v_call: TRBV9; d_call: TRBD2; cdr3_aa: CASSVGLVEGNEQFF; cdr3_nt: TGTGCCAGCAGCGTCGGACTAGTGGAAGGCAATGAGCAGTTCTTC
j_call: TRBJ2-5; clone_size: -; v_call: TRBV18; d_call: TRBD2; cdr3_aa: CASSLRLALTEETQYF; cdr3_nt: TGTGCCAGCTCACTGCGACTAGCGCTGACGGAAGAGACCCAGTACTTC
j_call: TRBJ2-2; clone_size: -; v_call: TRBV4-1; d_call: -; cdr3_aa: CASSQVKGAGELFF; cdr3_nt: TGCGCCAGCAGCCAAGTAAAGGGGGCCGGGGAGCTGTTTTTT
j_call: TRBJ2-2; clone_size: few; v_call: TRBV6-5; d_call: -; cdr3_aa: CASSYQGRNTGELFF; cdr3_nt: TGTGCCAGCAGTTACCAGGGGCGGAACACCGGGGAGCTGTTTTTT
j_call: TRBJ1-2; clone_size: -; v_call: TRBV9; d_call: TRBD1; cdr3_aa: CASSVAGRGQRANYGYTF; cdr3_nt: TGTGCCAGCAGCGTAGCGGGGAGGGGGCAACGAGCTAACTATGGCTACACCTTC
j_call: TRBJ2-6; clone_size: -; v_call: TRBV5-1; d_call: -; cdr3_aa: CASSLVNGSGANVLTF; cdr3_nt: TGCGCCAGCAGCTTGGTAAACGGGTCTGGGGCCAACGTCCTGACTTTC
j_call: TRBJ2-1; clone_size: few; v_call: TRBV2; d_call: -; cdr3_aa: CASRPRQAGEQFF; cdr3_nt: TGTGCCAGCAGGCCCAGACAGGCTGGTGAGCAGTTCTTC
j_call: TRBJ2-1; clone_size: few; v_call: TRBV4-1; d_call: -; cdr3_aa: CASSQPRSKYNEQFF; cdr3_nt: TGCGCCAGCAGCCAACCGAGGAGTAAATACAATGAGCAGTTCTTC
j_call: TRBJ1-1; clone_size: -; v_call: TRBV4-2; d_call: -; cdr3_aa: CASSQVGMNTEAFF; cdr3_nt: TGTGCCAGCAGCCAAGTAGGGATGAACACTGAAGCTTTCTTT
j_call: TRBJ1-2; clone_size: -; v_call: TRBV19; d_call: -; cdr3_aa: CASSMSSGYGYTF; cdr3_nt: TGTGCCAGTAGTATGTCGTCGGGGTATGGCTACACCTTC
j_call: TRBJ1-1; clone_size: few; v_call: TRBV4-1; d_call: -; cdr3_aa: CASSQRGEKEAFF; cdr3_nt: TGCGCCAGCAGCCAACGTGGGGAGAAGGAAGCTTTCTTT
j_call: TRBJ1-2; clone_size: -; v_call: TRBV7-2; d_call: -; cdr3_aa: CASSLISGYTF; cdr3_nt: TGTGCCAGCAGCTTGATATCTGGCTACACCTTC
j_call: TRBJ2-2; clone_size: -; v_call: TRBV20-1; d_call: TRBD2; cdr3_aa: CSVPGSGGTGELFF; cdr3_nt: TGCAGTGTTCCGGGCAGCGGGGGGACCGGGGAGCTGTTTTTT
j_call: TRBJ2-7; clone_size: few; v_call: TRBV7-6; d_call: TRBD2; cdr3_aa: CASSPIAGAYEQYF; cdr3_nt: TGTGCCAGCAGCCCTATAGCGGGGGCCTACGAGCAGTACTTC
j_call: TRBJ2-7; clone_size: many; v_call: TRBV7-2; d_call: TRBD2; cdr3_aa: CASEHRGGSYEQYF; cdr3_nt: TGTGCCAGCGAACATCGGGGGGGGTCCTACGAGCAGTACTTC
j_call: TRBJ1-2; clone_size: -; v_call: TRBV7-9; d_call: -; cdr3_aa: CASRTGRTYGYTF; cdr3_nt: TGTGCCAGCAGGACCGGACGGACCTATGGCTACACCTTC
j_call: TRBJ2-3; clone_size: many; v_call: TRBV11-2; d_call: -; cdr3_aa: CASSLGPSTDTQYF; cdr3_nt: TGTGCCAGCAGCTTGGGGCCGTCCACAGATACGCAGTATTTT
j_call: TRBJ2-5; clone_size: few; v_call: TRBV5-5; d_call: TRBD2; cdr3_aa: CASSLVWGGETQYF; cdr3_nt: TGTGCCAGCAGCTTGGTTTGGGGAGGGGAGACCCAGTACTTC
j_call: TRBJ1-5; clone_size: few; v_call: TRBV6-2/TRBV6-3; d_call: -; cdr3_aa: CASSSGQPQHF; cdr3_nt: TGTGCCAGCAGTTCAGGGCAGCCCCAGCATTTT
j_call: TRBJ1-1; clone_size: -; v_call: TRBV18; d_call: TRBD1; cdr3_aa: CASSPLTGDTEAFF; cdr3_nt: TGTGCCAGCTCACCCTTAACAGGGGACACTGAAGCTTTCTTT